This is a list of T cell receptor beta chains from one sample in a study of immune evolution from preneoplasia to lung adenocarcinoma. Clones were sequenced by immunoSEQ multiplex PCR, and TCRdb holds only the in-frame ones, with some missing. Among 14,000 to 15,000 clones, over 65% were seen once, and the ten largest hold 2.5% to 3.5%. The sample was FFPE minimally invasive lung adenocarcinoma tissue. The receptors come from a person between 60 and 80 years old with lung adenocarcinoma. Each CDR3 is given with its conserved first and last residue. Clone size appears in some rows only: once, few, many, or a class for an expanded clone.

clone_size: -
v_call: TRBV11-3
j_call: TRBJ2-3
cdr3_aa: CASSLESDTQYF

clone_size: -
v_call: TRBV30
j_call: TRBJ2-7
cdr3_aa: CAYHPGGWEQYF

clone_size: few
v_call: TRBV5-4
j_call: TRBJ2-3
cdr3_aa: CASSSTGTDTQYF

clone_size: -
v_call: TRBV10-3
j_call: TRBJ2-7
cdr3_aa: CATRLAYEQYF

clone_size: few
v_call: TRBV28
j_call: TRBJ2-7
cdr3_aa: CATHWARGDPYEQYF

clone_size: -
v_call: TRBV10-3
j_call: TRBJ2-2
cdr3_aa: CAISGSDLNTGELFF

clone_size: -
v_call: TRBV20-1
j_call: TRBJ2-7
cdr3_aa: CSASMGGEQYF

clone_size: -
v_call: TRBV27
j_call: TRBJ2-7
cdr3_aa: CASSFSHGFDYAYEQYF

clone_size: -
v_call: TRBV6-1
j_call: TRBJ1-1
cdr3_aa: CASSEAGQGGTEAFF

clone_size: -
v_call: TRBV14
j_call: TRBJ2-7
cdr3_aa: CTSSQDLGQFYEQYF

clone_size: -
v_call: TRBV14
j_call: TRBJ1-2
cdr3_aa: CASSQVSGDGYTF

clone_size: -
v_call: TRBV30
j_call: TRBJ2-1
cdr3_aa: CAWRRLAGYNEQFF

clone_size: -
v_call: TRBV7-7
j_call: TRBJ2-4
cdr3_aa: CASSPGLAGDIQYF

clone_size: -
v_call: TRBV7-2
j_call: TRBJ2-5
cdr3_aa: CASSLAQGGQETQYF

clone_size: -
v_call: TRBV7-8
j_call: TRBJ1-5
cdr3_aa: CASSLDQPQHF

clone_size: -
v_call: TRBV15
j_call: TRBJ2-7
cdr3_aa: CATSRDRVYEQYF

clone_size: few
v_call: TRBV7-8
j_call: TRBJ2-6
cdr3_aa: CASSLTGPGANVLTF

clone_size: -
v_call: TRBV15
j_call: TRBJ2-3
cdr3_aa: CATSRDRGLWLAADTQYF

clone_size: -
v_call: TRBV6-1
j_call: -
cdr3_aa: CASKRTLNTGELFF

clone_size: -
v_call: TRBV9
j_call: TRBJ2-1
cdr3_aa: CASSVKLAGVDEQFF

clone_size: -
v_call: TRBV19
j_call: TRBJ2-3
cdr3_aa: CASNQGRTDTQYF

clone_size: few
v_call: TRBV21-1
j_call: TRBJ1-6
cdr3_aa: CASSSPTGPLTEDNSPLHF

clone_size: -
v_call: TRBV7-3
j_call: TRBJ2-5
cdr3_aa: CASSSGGKETQYF

clone_size: once
v_call: TRBV12-5
j_call: TRBJ2-5
cdr3_aa: CASGSGGLWETQYF

clone_size: -
v_call: TRBV15
j_call: TRBJ1-4
cdr3_aa: CATSRDPRTGSLNEKLFF

clone_size: -
v_call: TRBV7-2
j_call: TRBJ2-7
cdr3_aa: CASSPSGLLYHEQYF

clone_size: -
v_call: TRBV15
j_call: TRBJ1-1
cdr3_aa: CATSRLRQAITEAFF

clone_size: -
v_call: TRBV6-6
j_call: TRBJ2-7
cdr3_aa: CASRTGQNTYEQYF

clone_size: -
v_call: TRBV19
j_call: TRBJ2-1
cdr3_aa: CASSIVAEYNEQFF

clone_size: -
v_call: TRBV30
j_call: TRBJ2-5
cdr3_aa: CAWSGAGQETQYF

clone_size: -
v_call: TRBV2
j_call: TRBJ2-7
cdr3_aa: CASAVTELEQYF

clone_size: -
v_call: TRBV28
j_call: TRBJ2-1
cdr3_aa: CASSSGGKRDEQFF

clone_size: -
v_call: TRBV7-9
j_call: TRBJ1-1
cdr3_aa: CASSSPRTENTEAFF

clone_size: few
v_call: TRBV28
j_call: TRBJ1-2
cdr3_aa: CAINRRGLYGYTF

clone_size: -
v_call: TRBV6-4
j_call: TRBJ1-5
cdr3_aa: CASMGSSLYYSNQPQHF

clone_size: few
v_call: TRBV14
j_call: TRBJ2-7
cdr3_aa: CASSQDTGTGTYEQYF

clone_size: -
v_call: TRBV5-1
j_call: TRBJ2-7
cdr3_aa: CASSFRQDSYEQYF

clone_size: -
v_call: TRBV6-5
j_call: TRBJ2-1
cdr3_aa: CASRRSGTSPYEQFF

clone_size: -
v_call: TRBV18
j_call: TRBJ1-3
cdr3_aa: CASSPLVTRDSGNTIYF

clone_size: -
v_call: TRBV2
j_call: TRBJ2-7
cdr3_aa: CASSEAAGQGGEQYF

clone_size: -
v_call: TRBV30
j_call: TRBJ1-2
cdr3_aa: CAWITDVGYGYTF

clone_size: -
v_call: TRBV4-1
j_call: TRBJ1-2
cdr3_aa: CASSQDTRSGGYTF

clone_size: -
v_call: TRBV5-1
j_call: TRBJ1-2
cdr3_aa: CASSLRGNYGYTF

clone_size: -
v_call: TRBV28
j_call: TRBJ2-7
cdr3_aa: CASQALPYEQYF

clone_size: -
v_call: TRBV19
j_call: TRBJ1-1
cdr3_aa: CASSMRPPRETIEAFF

clone_size: once
v_call: TRBV6-5
j_call: TRBJ2-7
cdr3_aa: CASSLDRGQGEQYF

clone_size: -
v_call: TRBV9
j_call: TRBJ2-2
cdr3_aa: CASSVVGSVTGELFF

clone_size: few
v_call: TRBV11-2
j_call: TRBJ2-7
cdr3_aa: CASSPWGNWNEQYF

clone_size: -
v_call: TRBV27
j_call: TRBJ2-3
cdr3_aa: CASSLSGGGRNTQYF

clone_size: -
v_call: TRBV28
j_call: TRBJ2-5
cdr3_aa: CASSSGQGAGETQYF

clone_size: -
v_call: TRBV28
j_call: TRBJ1-1
cdr3_aa: CASSLAGTTGEKAFF

clone_size: few
v_call: TRBV6-5
j_call: TRBJ2-7
cdr3_aa: CASRLNYEQYF

clone_size: -
v_call: TRBV2
j_call: TRBJ2-1
cdr3_aa: CASSELLAGDEQFF

clone_size: -
v_call: TRBV5-1
j_call: TRBJ1-2
cdr3_aa: CASSPGQGRYGYTF

clone_size: -
v_call: TRBV6-5
j_call: TRBJ1-2
cdr3_aa: CASRTFREHTF

clone_size: -
v_call: TRBV4-1
j_call: TRBJ2-7
cdr3_aa: CASSPKGSYEQYF

clone_size: -
v_call: TRBV5-5
j_call: TRBJ1-2
cdr3_aa: CASSPDGNYGYTF

clone_size: -
v_call: TRBV7-3
j_call: TRBJ2-3
cdr3_aa: CASSSTRMDTQYF